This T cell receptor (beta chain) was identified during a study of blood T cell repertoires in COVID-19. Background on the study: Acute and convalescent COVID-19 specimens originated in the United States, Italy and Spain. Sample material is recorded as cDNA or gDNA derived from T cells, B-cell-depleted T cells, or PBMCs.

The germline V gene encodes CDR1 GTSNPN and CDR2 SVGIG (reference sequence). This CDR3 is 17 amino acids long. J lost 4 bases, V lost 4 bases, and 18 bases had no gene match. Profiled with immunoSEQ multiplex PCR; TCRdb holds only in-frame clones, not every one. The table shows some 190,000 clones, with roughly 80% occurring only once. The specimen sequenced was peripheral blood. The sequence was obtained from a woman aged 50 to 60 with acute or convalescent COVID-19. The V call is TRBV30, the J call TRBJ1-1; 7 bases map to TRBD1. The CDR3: CAWIQPTGQVYGTEAFF. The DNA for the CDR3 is TGTGCCTGGATCCAGCCGACCGGACAGGTTTATGGCACTGAAGCTTTCTTT.